The table lists the clone carrying this T cell receptor beta chain with a few counts. Its matching antigen is unknown. These data are taken from a study of response to subunit inactivated influenza vaccine. TCRdb processed the RT-PCR reads anew with MiXCR; each CDR3 protein has one entry. The table includes 500,000 to 600,000 distinct CDR3 sequences, roughly 15% detected once. Points from the study as a whole: It was the authors' suggestion that each seasonal influenza vaccination recruits few new T cells.

The specimen comprised PBMCs from blood, sampled about 11 days after vaccination. This TCR came from a man aged 50-60 years who received an inactivated influenza vaccine.

Written as DNA, the CDR3 is TGCAGTGCCCCCAGGGGGCAGACCAATGAGCAGTTCTTC. It is translated as CSAPRGQTNEQFF. The chain combines TRBV20-1 with TRBJ2-1; 8 nucleotides line up with TRBD1. V was clipped by 6 bases and J by 6 bases; unmatched bases: 7. CDR1 and CDR2 (germline): DFQATT, SNEGSKA (reference sequence). There are 13 residues in the CDR3.